A single sample gave rise to the 31 T cell receptor beta chains below, sequenced in a study of blood T cell repertoires in COVID-19. Measured with immunoSEQ multiplex PCR; TCRdb has only the in-frame clones, and not every one. The data show fewer than 70,000 clones, with 65% to 90% seen just once and approximately 23% held by the top ten. The specimen was peripheral blood. The receptors come from a man in his fifties with acute or convalescent COVID-19.

This clone showed up just a few times. CDR3 sequence (DNA): TGCAGTGCTAGTGTACTTCATGGTCAGCCCCAGCATTTT. It is translated as CSASVLHGQPQHF. This chain connects TRBV20-1 to TRBJ1-5; D ambiguous. Germline CDR1 DFQATT, CDR2 SNEGSKA (reference sequence). The CDR3 length is 13 residues. Between the trimmed V and J ends, which lost 3 bases and 6 bases, there was a span of 12 bases.

J is TRBJ1-2 and V is TRBV6-5; D gene uncertain. Germline-derived CDR1 and CDR2 are MNHEY and SVGAGI. The CDR3 has 14 residues. The V gene lost 6 bases and the J gene lost 4 bases, with 15 bases spanning the gap. In DNA, the CDR3 is TGTGCCAGCAGCGACCCGGCAGGTAGCTATGGCTACACCTTC. This gives the protein CASSDPAGSYGYTF.

The table lists this clone with a count of one. This chain uses TRBV11-1 with TRBJ2-5; a weak D match, TRBD1 (6 bases). The germline gives CDR1 SGHAT, CDR2 FQDESV (reference sequence). V was trimmed by 4 bases and J by 5 bases, leaving 14 bases between them. The CDR3 loop spans 14 amino acids. The CDR3 region has the DNA TGTGCCAGCAGCTCGAACAGGGTCGGGGAGACCCAGTACTTC. It is translated as CASSSNRVGETQYF.

The V gene is TRBV11-2, the J gene TRBJ1-1, with no clear D. Trimming cost V 1 base and J 10 bases, with 10 bases left between them. Germline V lookup: CDR1 SGHAT, CDR2 FQNNGV. The CDR3 loop spans 12 amino acids. CDR3 region: CASSLGGQPAFF. The CDR3 nucleotides read TGTGCCAGCAGCTTAGGCGGGCAGCCAGCTTTCTTT.

The J gene is TRBJ2-3, the V gene TRBV24-1; TRBD2 might be the D (5 bases). Germline V gene sequence: CDR1 KGHDR, CDR2 SFDVKD. The V end was cut by 5 bases, the J end by 4 bases, with 15 bases between. CDR3 size: 15 residues. CDR3 DNA: TGTGCCACCAGTGTTGGCGGGCTAGCTGCAGATACGCAGTATTTT. This sequence encodes CATSVGGLAADTQYF.

This chain connects TRBV4-1 to TRBJ1-2; 7 nucleotides line up with TRBD1. This CDR3 is 16 amino acids long. Germline lookup yields CDR1 MGHRA and CDR2 YSYEKL. V lost 8 bases and J lost 1; bases outside the gene matches: 13. The CDR3 loop is CASGSQGIDLNYGYTF. CDR3 DNA: TGCGCCAGCGGGTCACAGGGGATTGACCTTAACTATGGCTACACCTTC.

This chain joins TRBV3-1 (or the pseudogene TRBV3-2) and TRBJ1-4; 9 bases map to TRBD1. Per germline, CDR1 LGHDT and CDR2 YNNKEL (reference sequence). With V trimmed by 1 base and J by 4 bases, 7 bases remained unmatched. The CDR3 is 17 residues long. CDR3 sequence reads: CASSQGGTGRLNEKLFF. CDR3 DNA: TGTGCCAGCAGCCAAGGTGGGACAGGGCGTCTTAATGAAAAACTGTTTTTT.

The chain joins TRBV19 to TRBJ2-1, with D tentatively TRBD2 (10 bases). CDR1 and CDR2 (germline): LNHDA, SQIVND (reference sequence). The length of the CDR3 is 17 residues. Between the trimmed V and J ends, which lost 4 bases and 5 bases, there was a span of 21 bases. CDR3 in DNA: TGTGCCAGTAGTACCTACAGGGGGCTAGCGGGGGACAATGAGCAGTTCTTC. Its protein product is CASSTYRGLAGDNEQFF.

The chain has TRBV24-1 and TRBJ1-3; 7 nucleotides agree with TRBD1. CDR1 is KGHDR and CDR2 is SFDVKD in the germline V gene. This CDR3 has 18 amino acids. Trimming at V came to 4 bases and at J to 2 bases, leaving 13 bases not matched to a gene. This CDR3 is CATSDHLTGIKAGNTIYF. DNA of the CDR3: TGTGCCACCAGTGACCACTTGACAGGGATAAAAGCTGGAAACACCATATATTTT.

The V call is TRBV7-2, the J call TRBJ1-1; TRBD1 matches 9 bases. CDR1 and CDR2 (germline): SGHTA, FQGNSA. The CDR3 is made up of 14 amino acids. V shed 3 bases, J shed 7 bases, and the junction held 6 bases outside the gene matches. In DNA, the CDR3 is TGTGCCAGCAGCTTTGCACCGGGACAGGGTGAAGCTTTCTTT. It specifies CASSFAPGQGEAFF.

This clone was counted a few times. This sequence joins TRBV4-1 and TRBJ1-5; D not certain. Germline CDR1 MGHRA, CDR2 YSYEKL. This CDR3 region has 14 residues. Trimming removed 0 bases at V and 4 bases at J, with 7 bases between. CDR3 bases: TGCGCCAGCAGCCAAGAAGGAGTGAATCAGCCCCAGCATTTT. Amino acids: CASSQEGVNQPQHF.

The rearrangement uses TRBV6-4 and TRBJ2-3; TRBD2 is a possible D gene (8 bases). Germline CDR1 is MRHNA and CDR2 is SNTAGT. Trimming took off 5 bases at V and 6 bases at J, with 21 bases between the two ends. The CDR3 extends over 16 amino acids. The CDR3 protein is CASSTGTRGLLDTQYF. The CDR3 DNA reads as TGTGCCAGCAGTACGGGGACTAGGGGGCTTTTGGATACGCAGTATTTT.

This sequence joins TRBV5-6 and TRBJ1-1; 9 positions match TRBD1. Unmatched junction bases numbered 4, after V lost 3 bases and J lost 4 bases. The CDR3 runs to 14 residues. Looked up from germline, CDR1 is SGHDT and CDR2 is YYEEEE. The CDR3 DNA reads as TGTGCCAGCAGCTACCTGACAGGGGGCACTGAAGCTTTCTTT. Protein sequence: CASSYLTGGTEAFF.

The V call is TRBV30, the J call TRBJ1-5; D remains unclear. V lost 0 bases, J lost 2 bases, and 5 bases lay in between. Germline values: CDR1 GTSNPN, CDR2 SVGIG (reference sequence). This CDR3 contains 13 residues. DNA for the CDR3: TGTGCCTGGAGTGTACAGCGCAATCAGCCCCAGCATTTT. Translated, it gives CAWSVQRNQPQHF.

This rearrangement joins TRBV2 to TRBJ2-5; D is unclear. V dropped 4 bases and J dropped 4 bases, with 7 bases sitting between them. Germline-derived CDR1 and CDR2 are SNHLY and FYNNEI. The CDR3 runs 12 residues. In DNA, the CDR3 is TGTGCCAGCAGTGTTGGAGCAGAGACCCAGTACTTC. The encoded protein is CASSVGAETQYF.

The rearrangement uses TRBV6-5 and TRBJ2-2, with TRBD1 as a possible D gene (6 bases). The CDR3 covers 15 residues. CDR1 is MNHEY and CDR2 is SVGAGI in the germline V gene. Trimming removed 6 bases from V and 1 base from J, with 12 bases in between. The CDR3 DNA follows: TGTGCCAGCAGCAGGGACACCGAGAACACCGGGGAGCTGTTTTTT. It yields the protein CASSRDTENTGELFF.

This chain uses TRBV29-1 with TRBJ1-2; tentative D call: TRBD1 (6 bases). The CDR3 is made up of 13 amino acids. The germline V gene encodes CDR1 SQVTM and CDR2 ANQGSEA. V lost 6 bases and J lost 7, with 18 bases in between. CDR3 bases: TGCAGCGTCCGGACAGAGAATAGGGGTGGCTACACCTTC. The encoded protein is CSVRTENRGGYTF.

The gene calls are TRBV5-4 and TRBJ2-5, with 10 bases fitting TRBD1. The CDR3 totals 16 residues. Germline CDR1 SGHNT, CDR2 YYREEE (reference sequence). After removal of 4 bases from V and 5 bases from J, the junction contained 11 bases not matched to a gene. The CDR3 reads CASSGMTGGSGETQYF. Written as DNA, the CDR3 is TGTGCCAGCAGCGGGATGACAGGGGGCTCTGGTGAGACCCAGTACTTC.

The chain combines TRBV5-4 with TRBJ2-4; weak D call: TRBD1 (6 bases). The germline V and J ends were trimmed by 4 bases and 4 bases, with 15 bases remaining between them. The CDR3 is 15 residues long. Germline V gives CDR1 SGHNT, CDR2 YYREEE (reference sequence). The CDR3 is CASSRLEQGKNIQYF. The CDR3 DNA reads as TGTGCCAGCAGCCGGTTGGAGCAGGGGAAAAACATTCAGTACTTC.

V and J are TRBV13 and TRBJ1-2; possible D gene TRBD1, 5 bases. This CDR3 is built from 13 residues. Deletions cut 5 bases from V and 5 bases from J, with 12 bases between. The germline V gene has CDR1 PRHDT and CDR2 FYEKMQ (reference sequence). The CDR3 sequence: CASSERGGYGYTF. Here the CDR3 DNA reads TGTGCCAGCAGCGAAAGGGGTGGGTATGGCTACACCTTC.

This chain links TRBV20-1 with TRBJ2-1, with 11 positions matching TRBD2. CDR1 is DFQATT, CDR2 SNEGSKA, per germline (reference sequence). Losses at the gene ends were 3 bases for V and 2 bases for J; bases not matched to a gene: 0. The CDR3 length is 14 residues. The CDR3: CSASSGGAYNEQFF. The CDR3 DNA is TGCAGTGCTAGTAGCGGGGGGGCCTACAATGAGCAGTTCTTC.

The genes are TRBV13 and TRBJ2-5, with a weak D call TRBD2 (5 bases). V gave up 5 bases and J gave up 3 bases, with 10 bases separating them. The CDR3 has 13 amino acids. Germline-derived CDR1 and CDR2 are PRHDT and FYEKMQ (reference sequence). For the CDR3, the DNA is TGTGCCAGCAGCCGTACCGGGGAAGAGACCCAGTACTTC. Residues: CASSRTGEETQYF.

This chain connects TRBV4-1 to TRBJ1-2; tentatively, D is TRBD1 (5 bases). Trimming stripped 4 bases from V and 4 bases from J, with 19 bases between. The length of the CDR3 is 16 residues. The V gene's germline CDR1 is MGHRA and CDR2 YSYEKL. The CDR3: CASSRTPLVLTYGYTF. DNA for the CDR3: TGCGCCAGCAGCCGGACACCTCTAGTGCTTACCTATGGCTACACCTTC.

This clone was counted a single time. The chain joins TRBV7-8 to TRBJ1-3; D call uncertain. The length of the CDR3 is 14 residues. Trimming removed 0 bases at V and 2 bases at J, with 5 bases between. CDR1 SGHVS and CDR2 FQNEAQ come from the germline V gene. CDR3 sequence reads: CASSLAQAGNTIYF. The CDR3 DNA sequence: TGTGCCAGCAGCTTAGCTCAGGCTGGAAACACCATATATTTT.

The rearrangement joins TRBV4-2 to TRBJ2-7, with TRBD2 identical over 7 bases. V lost 6 bases and J lost 3; bases outside the gene matches: 5. The CDR3 runs 13 residues. The germline gives CDR1 LGHNA, CDR2 YNFKEQ. The CDR3 nucleotides read TGTGCCAGCAGTCACGGGGAGGGCTACGAGCAGTACGTC. This sequence encodes CASSHGEGYEQYV.

This clone was recorded only once. The genes are TRBV7-9 and TRBJ2-1; 10 bases fit TRBD1. This CDR3 is 15 amino acids long. J gave up 6 bases and V 4 bases, and 6 bases lay outside the gene matches. CDR1 is SEHNR, CDR2 FQNEAQ, per germline (reference sequence). This chain's CDR3 is CASSSPGTGVNEQFF. CDR3 DNA: TGTGCCAGCAGCTCGCCCGGGACAGGGGTCAATGAGCAGTTCTTC.

CDR3 residues: CASSLDRGNEQFF. In DNA, the CDR3 is TGTGCCAGCAGCCTGGACAGGGGGAATGAGCAGTTCTTC. The V gene is TRBV6-4, the J gene TRBJ2-1; 10 bases map to TRBD1. CDR3 length: 13 amino acids. Germline V CDR1 and CDR2: MRHNA, SNTAGT. Trimming cost V 6 bases and J 7 bases; bases outside gene matches: 3.

This clone was seen more than once but under ten times. This chain links TRBV19 with TRBJ1-1, with a weak D call TRBD1 (6 bases). The germline V gene encodes CDR1 LNHDA and CDR2 SQIVND (reference sequence). This CDR3 has 14 residues. V lost 4 bases and J lost 5, with 14 bases in between. The CDR3 protein is CASSTRQEGTEAFF. The DNA for the CDR3 is TGTGCCAGTAGTACCCGACAGGAAGGGACTGAAGCTTTCTTT.

V gene TRBV28 combines with J gene TRBJ1-2; a weak D match, TRBD1 (6 bases). The CDR3 totals 14 residues. V dropped 5 bases and J dropped 8 bases, with 18 bases sitting between them. Germline assignment: CDR1 MDHEN and CDR2 SYDVKM. CDR3 sequence: CASSAPGGGKGYTF. The CDR3, as DNA: TGTGCCAGCAGTGCACCGGGGGGGGGCAAGGGCTACACCTTC.

This clone appeared once. The V call is TRBV19, the J call TRBJ1-5; D call uncertain. The germline V and J ends were trimmed by 6 bases and 1 base, with 13 bases remaining between them. CDR3 length equals 15 residues. Germline assignment: CDR1 LNHDA and CDR2 SQIVND (reference sequence). The DNA for the CDR3 is TGTGCCAGTAGGGTGACAAGTAACAGCAATCAGCCCCAGCATTTT. Protein: CASRVTSNSNQPQHF.

The rearrangement joins TRBV25-1 to TRBJ2-1; 9 bases fit TRBD1. CDR1 is MGHDK and CDR2 is SYGVNS in the germline V gene. V trimming: 5 bases; J trimming: 7 bases; junction bases outside the gene matches: 6. There are 14 residues in the CDR3. CDR3 sequence (DNA): TGTGCCAGCAGTATAACAGGGGGCGTGAATGAGCAGTTCTTC. Translation: CASSITGGVNEQFF.